This is a list of T cell receptor beta chains from one sample in a study of post-analysis software for immune sequencing data. TCRdb independently ran MiXCR on the PCR reads; one entry per CDR3 protein. The table lists hundreds of thousands of distinct CDR3 sequences, around 40% of them singletons, with about an eighth in the top ten. Material: blood. These receptors were obtained from a girl aged 10-17 years with multiple sclerosis. Both conserved end residues are part of each CDR3. Each record gives: V gene, clone size, D gene, J gene, CDR3 DNA, CDR3 protein. The D gene is left open where the match is weak. For some rows the clone size is stated as once, few or many, or as a class when expanded; others skip it.

v_call: TRBV6-1; clone_size: NA; d_call: NA; j_call: TRBJ2-7; cdr3_nt: TGTGCCAGCAGTGAAGTTAACTTTTCCTACGAGCAGTACTTC; cdr3_aa: CASSEVNFSYEQYF
v_call: TRBV7-2; clone_size: few; d_call: TRBD2; j_call: TRBJ2-1; cdr3_nt: TGTGCCAGCACATTCAGAGCGGGAGATGGGAATGAGCAGTTCTTC; cdr3_aa: CASTFRAGDGNEQFF
v_call: TRBV27; clone_size: once; d_call: TRBD1; j_call: TRBJ1-4; cdr3_nt: TGTGCCAGCAGTTCAACAGGGGCCGCGGGTGAAAAACCGTTTTTT; cdr3_aa: CASSSTGAAGEKPFF
v_call: TRBV10-3; clone_size: few; d_call: NA; j_call: TRBJ2-1; cdr3_nt: TGTGCCATCAGTGAGAGGTTAGCGTATGAGCAGTTCTTC; cdr3_aa: CAISERLAYEQFF
v_call: TRBV25-1; clone_size: NA; d_call: TRBD2; j_call: TRBJ2-3; cdr3_nt: TGTGCCAGCAGTGGCGGGGGAGCAGACGGCACAGATACGCAGTATTTT; cdr3_aa: CASSGGGADGTDTQYF
v_call: TRBV7-9; clone_size: NA; d_call: TRBD2; j_call: TRBJ2-3; cdr3_nt: TGTGCCAGCAGTACTAGCGGGGGAGATACGCAGTATTTT; cdr3_aa: CASSTSGGDTQYF
v_call: TRBV20-1; clone_size: once; d_call: NA; j_call: TRBJ1-6; cdr3_nt: TGCAGTGCTTGGGACGGGCTGAGTTCACCCCTCCACTTT; cdr3_aa: CSAWDGLSSPLHF
v_call: TRBV7-6; clone_size: NA; d_call: TRBD2; j_call: TRBJ2-2; cdr3_nt: TGTGCCAGCAGCTCGACTAGCGGGAGGGCCCGGGAGCTGTTTTTT; cdr3_aa: CASSSTSGRARELFF
v_call: TRBV7-9; clone_size: NA; d_call: NA; j_call: TRBJ1-2; cdr3_nt: TGTGCCAGCAGCTTAGCGCTGTCAGGGTTCTATGGCTACACCTTC; cdr3_aa: CASSLALSGFYGYTF
v_call: TRBV5-1; clone_size: few; d_call: NA; j_call: TRBJ2-1; cdr3_nt: TGCGCCAGCAGCTTGGCGGGACGGGGTGAGGAGCAGTTCTTC; cdr3_aa: CASSLAGRGEEQFF
v_call: TRBV12-3/TRBV12-4; clone_size: few; d_call: NA; j_call: TRBJ1-2; cdr3_nt: TGTGCCAGCACCCTTCGTGCATCCCGCGGCGGCTACACCTTC; cdr3_aa: CASTLRASRGGYTF